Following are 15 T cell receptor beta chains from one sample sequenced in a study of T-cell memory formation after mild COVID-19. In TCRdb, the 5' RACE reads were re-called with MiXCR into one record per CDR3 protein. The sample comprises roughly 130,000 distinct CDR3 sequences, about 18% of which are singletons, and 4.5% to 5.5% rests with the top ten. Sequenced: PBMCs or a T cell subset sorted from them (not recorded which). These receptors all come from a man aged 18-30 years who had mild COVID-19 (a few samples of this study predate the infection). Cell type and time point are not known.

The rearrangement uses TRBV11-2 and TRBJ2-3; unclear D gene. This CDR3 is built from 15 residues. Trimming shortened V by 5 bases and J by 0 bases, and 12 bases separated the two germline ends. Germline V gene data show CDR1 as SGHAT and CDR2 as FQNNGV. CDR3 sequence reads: CASSPRMGSTDTQYF. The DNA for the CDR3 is TGTGCCAGCAGCCCCCGTATGGGTAGCACAGATACGCAGTATTTT.

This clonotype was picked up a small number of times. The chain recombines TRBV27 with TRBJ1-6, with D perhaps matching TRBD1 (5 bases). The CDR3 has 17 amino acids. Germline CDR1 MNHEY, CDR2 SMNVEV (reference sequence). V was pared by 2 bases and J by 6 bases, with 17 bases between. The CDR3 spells CASSLGFRGRANSPLHF. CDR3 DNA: TGTGCCAGCAGTTTAGGTTTTCGGGGACGCGCTAATTCACCCCTCCACTTT.

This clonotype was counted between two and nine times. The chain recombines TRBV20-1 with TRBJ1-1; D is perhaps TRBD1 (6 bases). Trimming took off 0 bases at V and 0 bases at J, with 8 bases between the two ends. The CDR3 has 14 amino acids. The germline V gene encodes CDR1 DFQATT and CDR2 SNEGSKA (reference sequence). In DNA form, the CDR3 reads TGCAGTGCTAGAGACTCAGGGGTGAACACTGAAGCTTTCTTT. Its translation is CSARDSGVNTEAFF.

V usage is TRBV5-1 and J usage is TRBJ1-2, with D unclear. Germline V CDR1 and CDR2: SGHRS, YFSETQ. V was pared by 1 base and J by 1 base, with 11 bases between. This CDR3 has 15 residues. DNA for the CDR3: TGCGCCAGCAGCTTGTCTTCTGCGGATAACTATGGCTACACCTTC. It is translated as CASSLSSADNYGYTF. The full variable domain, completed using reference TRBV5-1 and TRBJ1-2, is KAGVTQTPRYLIKTRGQQVTLSCSPISGHRSVSWYQQTPGQGLQFLFEYFSETQRNKGNFPGRFSGRQFSNSRSEMNVSTLELGDSALYLCASSLSSADNYGYTFGSGTRLTVV.

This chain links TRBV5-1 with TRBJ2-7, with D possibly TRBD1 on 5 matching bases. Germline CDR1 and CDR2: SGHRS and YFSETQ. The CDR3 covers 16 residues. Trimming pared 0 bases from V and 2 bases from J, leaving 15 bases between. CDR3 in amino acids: CASSLGQGSGAYEQYF. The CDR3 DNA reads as TGCGCCAGCAGCTTGGGGCAGGGCAGTGGAGCCTACGAGCAGTACTTC.

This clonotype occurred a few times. CDR3 sequence: CSANPGTYNEQFF. CDR3 nucleotides: TGCAGTGCCAATCCGGGAACCTACAATGAGCAGTTCTTC. The chain uses TRBV20-1 and TRBJ2-1; D might be TRBD2 (5 bases). The CDR3 runs 13 residues. Germline V gene lookup returns CDR1 DFQATT and CDR2 SNEGSKA (reference sequence). V was clipped by 6 bases and J by 2 bases, with 11 bases between them.

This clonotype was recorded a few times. CDR3: CASMSRDINNEQFF. DNA of the CDR3: TGTGCCAGCATGAGTCGGGACATAAACAATGAGCAGTTCTTC. The genes are TRBV7-6 and TRBJ2-1, with a possible D match to TRBD1 (6 bases). Germline V gene lookup returns CDR1 SGHVS and CDR2 FNYEAQ. The CDR3 sequence is 14 residues long. Between the trimmed V and J ends, which lost 7 bases and 5 bases, there was a span of 15 bases.

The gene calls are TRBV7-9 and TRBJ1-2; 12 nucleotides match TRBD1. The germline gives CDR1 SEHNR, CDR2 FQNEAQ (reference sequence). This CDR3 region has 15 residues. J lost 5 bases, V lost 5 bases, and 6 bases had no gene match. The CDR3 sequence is CASSRDRGHLYGYTF. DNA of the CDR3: TGTGCCAGCAGCCGGGACAGGGGGCATCTATATGGCTACACCTTC. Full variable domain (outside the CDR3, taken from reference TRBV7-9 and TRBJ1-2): DTGVSQNPRHKITKRGQNVTFRCDPISEHNRLYWYRQTLGQGPEFLTYFQNEAQLEKSRLLSDRFSAERPKGSFSTLEIQRTEQGDSAMYLCASSRDRGHLYGYTFGSGTRLTVV.

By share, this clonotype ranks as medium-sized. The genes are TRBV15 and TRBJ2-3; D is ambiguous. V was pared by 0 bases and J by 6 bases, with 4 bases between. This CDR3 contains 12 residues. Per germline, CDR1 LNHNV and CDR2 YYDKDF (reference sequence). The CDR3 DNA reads TGTGCCACCAGCAGAGATCAGGATACGCAGTATTTT. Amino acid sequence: CATSRDQDTQYF. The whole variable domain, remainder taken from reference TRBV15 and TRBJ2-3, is DAMVIQNPRYQVTQFGKPVTLSCSQTLNHNVMYWYQQKSSQAPKLLFHYYDKDFNNEADTPDNFQSRRPNTSFCFLDIRSPGLGDTAMYLCATSRDQDTQYFGPGTRLTVL.

Written as DNA, the CDR3 is TGTGCCAGCGGGTCCCAGGGCTATCAGCCCCAGCATTTT. Translated: CASGSQGYQPQHF. The chain joins TRBV6-2 or TRBV6-3 to TRBJ1-5, with D perhaps matching TRBD1 (5 bases). Trimming cost V 8 bases and J 5 bases, with 13 bases left between them. CDR1 is MNHEY, CDR2 SVGEGT, per germline. This CDR3 spans 13 amino acids.

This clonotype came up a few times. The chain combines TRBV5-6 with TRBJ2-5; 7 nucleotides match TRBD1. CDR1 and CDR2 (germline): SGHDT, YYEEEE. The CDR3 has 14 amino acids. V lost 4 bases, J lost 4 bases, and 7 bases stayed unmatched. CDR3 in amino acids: CASSPDRALETQYF. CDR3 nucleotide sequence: TGTGCCAGCAGCCCTGACAGGGCCTTAGAGACCCAGTACTTC.

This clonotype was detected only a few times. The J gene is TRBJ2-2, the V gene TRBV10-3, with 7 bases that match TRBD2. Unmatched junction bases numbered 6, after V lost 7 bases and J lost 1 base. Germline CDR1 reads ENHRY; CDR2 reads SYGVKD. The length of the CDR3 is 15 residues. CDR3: CAITPSGENTGELFF. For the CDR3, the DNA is TGTGCCATCACTCCGAGCGGGGAGAACACCGGGGAGCTGTTTTTT.

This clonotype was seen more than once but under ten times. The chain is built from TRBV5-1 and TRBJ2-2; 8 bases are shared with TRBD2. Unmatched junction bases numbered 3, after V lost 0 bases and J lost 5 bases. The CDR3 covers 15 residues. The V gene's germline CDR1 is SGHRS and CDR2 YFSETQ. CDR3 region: CASSLGTSRTGELFF. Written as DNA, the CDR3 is TGCGCCAGCAGCTTGGGGACTAGCCGTACCGGGGAGCTGTTTTTT.

CDR3 sequence: CASPPDPEAFF. The CDR3 coding sequence is TGTGCCAGCCCACCGGACCCTGAAGCTTTCTTT. This sequence joins TRBV27 and TRBJ1-1; D unresolved. The CDR3 runs to 11 residues. V shed 8 bases and J shed 6 bases, with 10 bases lying between them. Germline CDR1 reads MNHEY; CDR2 reads SMNVEV (reference sequence).

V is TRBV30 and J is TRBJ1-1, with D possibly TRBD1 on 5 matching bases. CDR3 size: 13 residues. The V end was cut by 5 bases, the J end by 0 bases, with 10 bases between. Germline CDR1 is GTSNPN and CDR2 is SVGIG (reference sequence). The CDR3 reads CAWGGGLNTEAFF. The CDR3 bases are TGTGCCTGGGGGGGAGGGTTGAACACTGAAGCTTTCTTT.